This T cell receptor beta chain was sequenced in a study of kidney transplant recipient with SARS-CoV-2 infection. Trimming took 0 bases from V and 4 from J, leaving 17 bases between them. CDR1 is ENHRY and CDR2 is SYGVKD in the germline V gene. The CDR3 loop spans 17 amino acids. TCRdb itself ran the reads through MiXCR, one entry per CDR3 protein. The top ten clones hold less than 8.5% of a sample with 200,000 to 250,000 distinct CDR3 sequences, around 28% of them seen once. The source of this sequence is a young adult male patient who had COVID-19 and was a kidney transplant recipient. Some T cells may be the graft donor's. The material was a blood sample, obtained at baseline and between days 110 and 120 from a kidney transplant recipient. The V call is TRBV10-3, the J call TRBJ2-3, with D possibly being TRBD1 (6 bases). The CDR3 region has the DNA TGTGCCATCAGTGAGTCCAAGGGACAAGATCTATCAGATACGCAGTATTTT. Translation gives CAISESKGQDLSDTQYF.